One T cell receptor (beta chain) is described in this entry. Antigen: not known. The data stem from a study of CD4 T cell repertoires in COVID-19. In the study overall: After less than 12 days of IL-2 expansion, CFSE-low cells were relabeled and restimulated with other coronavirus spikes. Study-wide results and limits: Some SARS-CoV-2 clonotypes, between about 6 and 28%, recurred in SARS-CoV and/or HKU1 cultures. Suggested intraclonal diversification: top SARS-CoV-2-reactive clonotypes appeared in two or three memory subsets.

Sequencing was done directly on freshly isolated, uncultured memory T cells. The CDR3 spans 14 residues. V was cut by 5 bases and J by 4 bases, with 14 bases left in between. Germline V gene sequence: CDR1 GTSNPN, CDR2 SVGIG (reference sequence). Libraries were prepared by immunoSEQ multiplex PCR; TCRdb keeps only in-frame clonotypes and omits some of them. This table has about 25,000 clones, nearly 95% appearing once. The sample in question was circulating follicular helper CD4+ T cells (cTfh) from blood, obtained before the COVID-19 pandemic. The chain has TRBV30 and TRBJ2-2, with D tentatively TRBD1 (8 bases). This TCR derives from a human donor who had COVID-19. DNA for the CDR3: TGTGCCTGGGCGGGAGACAGGGGCACCGGGGAGCTGTTTTTT. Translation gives CAWAGDRGTGELFF. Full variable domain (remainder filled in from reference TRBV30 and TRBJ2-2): SQTIHQWPATLVQPVGSPLSLECTVEGTSNPNLYWYRQAAGRGLQLLFYSVGIGQISSEVPQNLSASRPQDRQFILSSKKLLLSDSGFYLCAWAGDRGTGELFFGEGSRLTVL.